A selection of T cell receptor beta chains follows, all from one sample in a study of cytomegalovirus exposure and HLA in healthy donors. Assay: immunoSEQ multiplex PCR; the TCRdb copy retains only in-frame clones and omits some. The sample has 95,000 to 150,000 clones; approximately 80% are singletons. Sequencing was performed on PBMCs. All receptors come from a woman in her 40s in good health and CMV-seropositive. Each CDR3 is given with its conserved first and last residue. Each record gives: J gene, clone size, V gene, D gene, CDR3 DNA, CDR3 protein. The D gene is left open where the match is weak. Not every row has a clone size; where given, it reads once, few, many or a size class.

TRBJ1-6	NA	TRBV10-3	NA	TGTGCCATCACTGACAGGCTCTATAATTCACCCCTCCACTTT	CAITDRLYNSPLHF
TRBJ1-4	NA	TRBV7-9	NA	TGTGCCAGCAGCTTAGGCCAGATTACTAATGAAAAACTGTTTTTT	CASSLGQITNEKLFF
TRBJ2-7	NA	TRBV2	NA	TGTGCCACCGGCGGGCGGATGGGCGCTGGGGAGCAGTACTTC	CATGGRMGAGEQYF
TRBJ2-7	NA	TRBV7-8	NA	TGTGCCAGCAGCCCCGAGAGTTTCTACGAGCAGTACTTC	CASSPESFYEQYF
TRBJ2-4	NA	TRBV5-4	TRBD1	TGTGCCAGCAGCCGCGGGGACAGGGGGGACATTCAGTACTTC	CASSRGDRGDIQYF
TRBJ1-2	NA	TRBV2	TRBD1	TGTGCCACTCAACAACAGGGGTATGGCTACACCTTC	CATQQQGYGYTF
TRBJ2-2	NA	TRBV7-9	TRBD2	TGTGCCAGCAGCCGGGGGGGTCTGGCCGGGGAGCTGTTTTTT	CASSRGGLAGELFF
TRBJ1-3	NA	TRBV7-7	NA	TGTGCCAGCAGCTTAGGACAGACAGGTCTATCTGGAAACACCATATATTTT	CASSLGQTGLSGNTIYF
TRBJ1-3	NA	TRBV5-1	NA	TGCGCCAGCAGCACCGGACAAGGGTTGGACACCATATATTTT	CASSTGQGLDTIYF
TRBJ1-6	NA	TRBV19	NA	TGTGCCAGTAGTGCAGATTCTTATAATTCACCCCTCCACTTT	CASSADSYNSPLHF
TRBJ1-1	NA	TRBV2	NA	TGTGCCAGCAGTGAAGGGACATATGAAGCTTTCTTT	CASSEGTYEAFF
TRBJ2-7	NA	TRBV6-1	NA	TGTGCCAGCAGGAGATCTTCCTACGAGCAGTACTTC	CASRRSSYEQYF
TRBJ1-2	NA	TRBV6-1	TRBD1	TGTGCCAGCACCCCGAGGGGACAGGGTATCTATGGCTACACCTTC	CASTPRGQGIYGYTF
TRBJ1-5	NA	TRBV30	NA	TGTGCCTGGAGTGTAAGGGGCAGGGGCGATCAGCCCCAGCATTTT	CAWSVRGRGDQPQHF
TRBJ2-1	NA	TRBV19	NA	TGTGCCAGTAGTTCACCAGGGATCGATGTGGAGCAGTTCTTC	CASSSPGIDVEQFF
TRBJ1-1	NA	TRBV7-9	TRBD1	TGTGCCAGCAGCATCCCGACAGGGGCCATGAACACTGAAGCTTTCTTT	CASSIPTGAMNTEAFF
TRBJ1-1	NA	TRBV5-4	NA	TGTGCCAGCAGCTCATCCCCGACAGCCCTGAACACTGAAGCTTTCTTT	CASSSSPTALNTEAFF
TRBJ2-7	NA	TRBV12-1	NA	TGTGCCAGCAGTGTTAGCGGGAGGGCATTCCACGAGCAGTACTTC	CASSVSGRAFHEQYF
TRBJ2-5	NA	TRBV5-1	NA	TGCGCCAGCAGCTTGGCCGCGGGGAGAGAGACCCAGTACTTC	CASSLAAGRETQYF
TRBJ2-2	NA	TRBV18	TRBD1	TGTGCCAGCTCACCGGGACAGGCCAACACCGGGGAGCTGTTTTTT	CASSPGQANTGELFF
TRBJ2-7	NA	TRBV12-5	TRBD2	TGTGCTAGTGGTTTGGTCCTTAGCGGGAGGACCTACGAGCAGTACTTC	CASGLVLSGRTYEQYF
TRBJ1-2	NA	TRBV6-1	NA	TGTGCCAGCAGTGAAGTTTGGCAGGGAGGACTTTATGGCTACACCTTC	CASSEVWQGGLYGYTF
TRBJ2-7	NA	TRBV5-4	NA	TGTGCCAGCAGCTTGGTAGATAGCTCCTACGAGCAGTACTTC	CASSLVDSSYEQYF
TRBJ2-5	NA	TRBV5-1	NA	TGCGCCAGCAGCGTGGAGGACAACCAAGAGACCCAGTACTTC	CASSVEDNQETQYF
TRBJ2-7	NA	TRBV28	NA	TGTGCCAGCAGTTTATCGGGGCGGACCGGGGGCGAGCAGTACTTC	CASSLSGRTGGEQYF
TRBJ2-5	NA	TRBV5-4	NA	TGTGCCAGCAGCTTGGAAGGGGTGGAGACCCAGTACTTC	CASSLEGVETQYF
TRBJ1-4	NA	TRBV7-9	NA	TGTGCCAGCAGAACACGGGGAGTTGAAAAACTGTTTTTT	CASRTRGVEKLFF
TRBJ2-7	NA	TRBV6-7	TRBD2	TGTGCCAGGATTGCTGGGACTATCAACGAGCAGTACTTC	CARIAGTINEQYF
TRBJ2-5	NA	TRBV7-2	NA	TGTGCCAGCAGCTTAGCGGGGGGATTCATGGAGACCCAGTACTTC	CASSLAGGFMETQYF
TRBJ2-3	NA	TRBV4-2	NA	TGTGCCAGCAGCCAAGGGGTACAGGTGAACACAGATACGCAGTATTTT	CASSQGVQVNTDTQYF
TRBJ1-4	few	TRBV6-1	TRBD1	TGTGCCAGCAGTAGAGGACAGGTAGCTGAAAAACTGTTTTTT	CASSRGQVAEKLFF
TRBJ2-1	NA	TRBV6-5	NA	TGTGCCAGCAGTTCACCCACGACGACGGGTGAGCAGTTCTTC	CASSSPTTTGEQFF
TRBJ1-3	NA	TRBV6-5	NA	TGTGCCAGCAGTTATAGTCCCGACTCTGGAAACACCATATATTTT	CASSYSPDSGNTIYF
TRBJ1-2	few	TRBV7-9	TRBD1	TGTGCCAGCAGCTTACGACAGGGTGGCTACACCTTC	CASSLRQGGYTF
TRBJ2-6	NA	TRBV9	TRBD1	TGTGCCAGCAGGTCAGGGGGACAGACGAACTCTGGGGCCAACGTCCTGACTTTC	CASRSGGQTNSGANVLTF
TRBJ2-7	NA	TRBV6-1	TRBD1	TGTGCCAGTCTACCGGGACAGGGCAAAGGCGAGCAGTACTTC	CASLPGQGKGEQYF
TRBJ2-7	NA	TRBV5-1	NA	TGCGCCAGCAGCTTGGCGATAGCGGCCACCTACGAGCAGTACTTC	CASSLAIAATYEQYF
TRBJ1-5	NA	TRBV7-2	NA	TGTGCCAGCAGCTTAAGATTGGGGGCCCCCAATCAGCCCCAGCATTTT	CASSLRLGAPNQPQHF
TRBJ2-7	NA	TRBV5-6	NA	TGTGCCAGTGGAGTGGTGGCAGGGGCCACGTACGAGCAGTACTTC	CASGVVAGATYEQYF
TRBJ2-3	NA	TRBV6-4	NA	TGTGCCAGCAGACGGGAGTTCGATAGGGATACGCAGTATTTT	CASRREFDRDTQYF
TRBJ2-4	NA	TRBV6-1	NA	TGTGCCAGCAGCCTGACAGGTAACGCCAAAAACATTCAGTACTTC	CASSLTGNAKNIQYF
TRBJ1-5	few	TRBV2	NA	TGTGCCAGCAGCGCGGACAGCCTAAATCAGCCCCAGCATTTT	CASSADSLNQPQHF
TRBJ2-5	NA	TRBV5-5	TRBD2	TGTGCCAGCAGCTTGGGACTAGCGGGGGGACAAGAGACCCAGTACTTC	CASSLGLAGGQETQYF
TRBJ1-5	NA	TRBV6-1	NA	TGTGCCAGCAGGACAGGATCTTCGGGCAATCAGCCCCAGCATTTT	CASRTGSSGNQPQHF
TRBJ2-4	NA	TRBV27	NA	TGTGCCAGCAGTTTTGCGGGCCCCGGGCCTAAAAACATTCAGTACTTC	CASSFAGPGPKNIQYF
TRBJ1-1	NA	TRBV13	NA	TGTGCCAGCAGCTTAGGCTTCGAAGCTTTCTTT	CASSLGFEAFF
TRBJ1-2	NA	TRBV6-5	NA	TGTGCCAGCAGTTACGACGGGAACTATGGCTACACCTTC	CASSYDGNYGYTF
TRBJ2-2	NA	TRBV6-1	NA	TGTGCCAGCAGTGCGGTGACTAACACCGGGGAGCTGTTTTTT	CASSAVTNTGELFF
TRBJ1-1	NA	TRBV5-4	NA	TGTGCCAGCAGTCGACAGGCCGAGAACACTGAAGCTTTCTTT	CASSRQAENTEAFF
TRBJ2-7	NA	TRBV9	TRBD2	TGTGCCAGCAGCGTAGGCCCGCGGGGGGCGGACTACGAGCAGTACTTC	CASSVGPRGADYEQYF
TRBJ1-4	NA	TRBV7-9	TRBD1	TGTGCCAGCAGTCGAACAGGGGTTTCGGAAAAACTGTTTTTT	CASSRTGVSEKLFF
TRBJ1-1	once	TRBV7-9	NA	TGTTCCAGCAGCCGTCGGGGGGAATCGGCTGAAGCTTTCTTT	CSSSRRGESAEAFF
TRBJ1-1	NA	TRBV6-5	NA	TGTGCCAGCAGCCAAAACAGGGCACAGGGTCTCGGTTTCTTT	CASSQNRAQGLGFF
TRBJ2-3	NA	TRBV6-5	NA	TGTGCCAGCAGTTACTCGGTGGAGGATACGCAGTATTTT	CASSYSVEDTQYF
TRBJ2-2	once	TRBV2	TRBD2	TGTGCCAGCAGTGAATTAGGCGGGGGCACCGGGGAGCTGTTTTTT	CASSELGGGTGELFF
TRBJ2-7	NA	TRBV18	NA	TGTGCCAGCTCACCATTCGATAGGGGGGAGCAGTACTTC	CASSPFDRGEQYF
TRBJ2-2	NA	TRBV5-1	TRBD2	TGCGCCAGCAGCTTGGGGGTAGCGGGAGCGACCGGGGAGCTGTTTTTT	CASSLGVAGATGELFF